The 10 T cell receptor beta chains listed next were all sequenced from one sample in a study of cytomegalovirus exposure and HLA in healthy donors. The PCR used 60 Vbeta and 13 Jbeta primers. Method: immunoSEQ multiplex PCR; TCRdb's copy keeps in-frame clones and lacks some. The sample yields about 160,000 clones, about 88% seen once. Material: PBMCs. These receptor sequences come from a woman aged 18 to 35 in good health and CMV-seronegative.

The chain combines TRBV4-1 with TRBJ2-1; 16 nucleotides align to TRBD2. Trimming removed 4 bases from V and 10 bases from J; junction bases left unmatched: 4. CDR3 length: 15 residues. CDR1 and CDR2 from the germline V gene are MGHRA and YSYEKL. For the CDR3, the DNA is TGCGCCAGCAGCCTTGGGACTAGCGGGGGGGAGGAGCAGTTCTTC. Translated, it gives CASSLGTSGGEEQFF.

V is TRBV18 and J is TRBJ1-1; D may be TRBD1 (6 bases). The length of the CDR3 is 14 residues. Trimming took off 5 bases at V and 3 bases at J, with 13 bases between the two ends. The germline V gene encodes CDR1 KGHSH and CDR2 LQKENI. The CDR3 nucleotides are TGTGCCAGCTCAATATTGGGACACTACACTGAAGCTTTCTTT. Translating it yields CASSILGHYTEAFF.

This clone was seen a few times. V and J are TRBV5-1 and TRBJ2-7, with TRBD1 as a possible D gene (5 bases). V lost 0 bases, J lost 4 bases, and 8 bases lay in between. CDR3 length: 13 amino acids. Per germline, CDR1 SGHRS and CDR2 YFSETQ. The CDR3 loop reads CASSLVGVYEQYF. CDR3 bases: TGCGCCAGCAGCTTGGTAGGGGTGTACGAGCAGTACTTC.

This chain joins TRBV5-4 and TRBJ2-3; 11 positions agree with TRBD2. The V gene's germline CDR1 is SGHNT and CDR2 YYREEE (reference sequence). The junction had 14 bases not matched to a gene; V was cut back by 5 bases and J by 6 bases. CDR3 length equals 17 residues. CDR3 loop: CASRSTSGITGLDTQYF. The CDR3 nucleotides are TGTGCCAGCAGGTCGACTAGCGGGATAACCGGTTTGGATACGCAGTATTTT.

The CDR3 is CAWSLGTDPYEQYF. CDR3 coding DNA: TGTGCCTGGAGTTTAGGGACAGATCCCTACGAGCAGTACTTC. The chain has TRBV30 and TRBJ2-7, with 7 nucleotides matching TRBD1. Trimming cost V 2 bases and J 2 bases; bases outside gene matches: 6. The germline gives CDR1 GTSNPN, CDR2 SVGIG (reference sequence). This CDR3 is 14 amino acids long.

V usage is TRBV2 and J usage is TRBJ2-7, with TRBD1 identical over 8 bases. Losses at the gene ends were 5 bases for V and 9 bases for J; bases not matched to a gene: 12. Germline values: CDR1 SNHLY, CDR2 FYNNEI. This CDR3 spans 14 amino acids. The CDR3 protein is CASSPDRDFLGQYF. CDR3 bases: TGTGCCAGCAGTCCGGACAGGGATTTCCTTGGGCAGTACTTC.

The chain recombines TRBV6-5 with TRBJ2-3; TRBD1 is a possible D gene (6 bases). Germline V gives CDR1 MNHEY, CDR2 SVGAGI. The V and J ends lost 0 bases and 1 base respectively, with 11 bases between them. This CDR3 has 16 amino acids. CDR3 bases: TGTGCCAGCAGTTACTCTTACAGGGCTGGCACAGATACGCAGTATTTT. Translation: CASSYSYRAGTDTQYF.

The chain recombines TRBV4-1 with TRBJ2-7; the D gene is possibly TRBD2 (6 bases). CDR3 length equals 19 residues. CDR1 is MGHRA, CDR2 YSYEKL, per germline. The V and J ends lost 2 bases and 3 bases respectively, with 26 bases between them. CDR3: CASSQRKARLGGPSYEQYF. CDR3 bases: TGCGCCAGCAGCCAAAGAAAGGCTCGATTGGGGGGACCAAGCTACGAGCAGTACTTC.

This clone was found a few times. This chain uses TRBV5-1 with TRBJ2-7; 7 bases map to TRBD1. CDR1 and CDR2 (germline): SGHRS, YFSETQ. The CDR3 runs 14 residues. The V segment lost 3 bases and the J segment 5 bases; nucleotides outside the gene matches: 8. The DNA for the CDR3 is TGCGCCAGCAGCTCCCAGACAGGGTCCGACGAGCAGTACTTC. Amino acid sequence: CASSSQTGSDEQYF.

This sequence joins TRBV29-1 and TRBJ2-1; no firm D call. Trimming took 5 bases from V and 8 from J, leaving 7 bases between them. The CDR3 is 10 residues long. Germline-derived CDR1 and CDR2 are SQVTM and ANQGSEA. Here the CDR3 reads CSVSVDEQFF. CDR3 nucleotides: TGCAGCGTTTCGGTCGATGAGCAGTTCTTC.